This TCR beta chain emerged from a study of blood T cell repertoires in COVID-19. Study information: Italy, Spain and the United States were the sources of the convalescent and acute COVID-19 samples. T cells, B-cell-depleted T cells, or PBMCs supplied cDNA or gDNA.

Trimming shortened V by 2 bases and J by 1 base, and 13 bases separated the two germline ends. CDR3 length: 16 amino acids. Per germline, CDR1 SGHTS and CDR2 YDEGEE. Study processing details: Amplification from reference gene primers served as the basis for estimated nucleated cell counts. Sequencing used immunoSEQ multiplex PCR; TCRdb keeps in-frame clones, though not all of them. The V and J calls and clone size were taken over from that table, and D and trimming were inferred from the DNA. The sample holds 130,000 to 150,000 clones, roughly 84% seen once. The V call is TRBV5-8, the J call TRBJ2-4; D unclear. The specimen was peripheral blood. This clonotype originated in a human donor in a cohort sampled during active COVID-19. As DNA, the CDR3 is TGTGCCAGCAGCTTCCGCAGGTCTTTTGCCAAAAACATTCAGTACTTC. The encoded protein is CASSFRRSFAKNIQYF.